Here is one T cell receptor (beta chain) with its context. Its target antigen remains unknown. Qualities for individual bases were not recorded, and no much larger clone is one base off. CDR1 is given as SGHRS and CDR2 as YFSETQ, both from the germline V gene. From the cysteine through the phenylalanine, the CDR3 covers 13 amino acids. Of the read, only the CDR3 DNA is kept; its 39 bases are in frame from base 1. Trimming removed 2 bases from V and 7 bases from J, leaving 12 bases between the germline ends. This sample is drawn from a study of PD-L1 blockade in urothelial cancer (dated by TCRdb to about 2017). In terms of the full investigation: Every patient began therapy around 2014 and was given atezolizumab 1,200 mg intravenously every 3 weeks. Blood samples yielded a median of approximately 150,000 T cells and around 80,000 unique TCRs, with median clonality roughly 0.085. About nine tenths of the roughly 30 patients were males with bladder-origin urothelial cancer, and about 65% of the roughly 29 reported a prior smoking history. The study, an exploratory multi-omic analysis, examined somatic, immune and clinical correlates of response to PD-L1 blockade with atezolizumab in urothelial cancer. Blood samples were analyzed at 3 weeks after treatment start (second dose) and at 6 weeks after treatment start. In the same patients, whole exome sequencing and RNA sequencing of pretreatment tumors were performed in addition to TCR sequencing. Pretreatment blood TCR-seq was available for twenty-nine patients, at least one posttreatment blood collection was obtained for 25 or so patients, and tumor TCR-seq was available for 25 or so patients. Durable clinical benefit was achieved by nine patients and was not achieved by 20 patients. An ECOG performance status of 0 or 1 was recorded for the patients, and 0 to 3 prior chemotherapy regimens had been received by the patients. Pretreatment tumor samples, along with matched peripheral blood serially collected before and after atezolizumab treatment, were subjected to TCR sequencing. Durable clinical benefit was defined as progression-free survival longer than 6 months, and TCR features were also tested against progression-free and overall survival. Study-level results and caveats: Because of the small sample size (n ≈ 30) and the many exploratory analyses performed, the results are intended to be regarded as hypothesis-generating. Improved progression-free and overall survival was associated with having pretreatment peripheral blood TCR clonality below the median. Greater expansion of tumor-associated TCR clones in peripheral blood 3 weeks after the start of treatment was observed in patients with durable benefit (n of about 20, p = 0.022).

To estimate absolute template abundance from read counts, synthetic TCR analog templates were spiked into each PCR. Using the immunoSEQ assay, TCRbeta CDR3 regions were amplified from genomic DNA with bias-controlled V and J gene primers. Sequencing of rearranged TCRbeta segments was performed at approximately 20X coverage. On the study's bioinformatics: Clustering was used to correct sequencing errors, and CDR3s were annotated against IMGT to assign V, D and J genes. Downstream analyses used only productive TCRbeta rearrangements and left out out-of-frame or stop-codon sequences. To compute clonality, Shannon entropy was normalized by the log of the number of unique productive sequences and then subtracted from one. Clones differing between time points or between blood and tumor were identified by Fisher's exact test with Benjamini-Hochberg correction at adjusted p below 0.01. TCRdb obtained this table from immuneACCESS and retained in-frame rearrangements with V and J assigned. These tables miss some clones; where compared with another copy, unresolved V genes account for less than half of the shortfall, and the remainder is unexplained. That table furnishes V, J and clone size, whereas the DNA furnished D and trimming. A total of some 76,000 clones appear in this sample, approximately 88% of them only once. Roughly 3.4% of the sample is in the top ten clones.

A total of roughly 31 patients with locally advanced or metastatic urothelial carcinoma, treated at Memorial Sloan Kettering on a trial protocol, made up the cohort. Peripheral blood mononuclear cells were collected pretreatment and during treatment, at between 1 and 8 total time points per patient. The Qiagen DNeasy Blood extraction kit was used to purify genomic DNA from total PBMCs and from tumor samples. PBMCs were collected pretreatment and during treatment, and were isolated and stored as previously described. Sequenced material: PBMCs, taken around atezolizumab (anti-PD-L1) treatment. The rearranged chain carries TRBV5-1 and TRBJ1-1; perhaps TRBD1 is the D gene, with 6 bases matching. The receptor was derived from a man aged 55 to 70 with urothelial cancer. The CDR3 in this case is CASSFWGQNEAFF. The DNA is TGCGCCAGCAGCTTTTGGGGGCAGAATGAAGCTTTCTTT. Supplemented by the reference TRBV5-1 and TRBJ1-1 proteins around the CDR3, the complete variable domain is KAGVTQTPRYLIKTRGQQVTLSCSPISGHRSVSWYQQTPGQGLQFLFEYFSETQRNKGNFPGRFSGRQFSNSRSEMNVSTLELGDSALYLCASSFWGQNEAFFGQGTRLTVV.